The 27 T cell receptor beta chains reported below all come from one sample, sequenced in a study of siplizumab effects on memory and regulatory T cells. The assay was immunoSEQ multiplex PCR, and TCRdb's table has in-frame clones only and misses some. This sample has 45,000 to 50,000 clones; about 88% occur once, and the top ten carry roughly 0.35%. Sequencing was performed on naive CD8+ T cells sorted from blood. These receptor sequences come from a human donor in good health.

J is TRBJ2-2 and V is TRBV2; weak D call: TRBD2 (5 bases). Germline V gives CDR1 SNHLY, CDR2 FYNNEI. Trimming stripped 6 bases from V and 5 bases from J, with 7 bases between. The CDR3 has 12 residues. The CDR3 sequence: CASRRGTGELFF. CDR3 coding DNA: TGTGCCAGCAGGAGAGGGACCGGGGAGCTGTTTTTT. Filled out from reference TRBV2 and TRBJ2-2, the complete variable domain reads EPEVTQTPSHQVTQMGQEVILRCVPISNHLYFYWYRQILGQKVEFLVSFYNNEISEKSEIFDDQFSVERPDGSNFTLKIRSTKLEDSAMYFCASRRGTGELFFGEGSRLTVL.

This rearrangement joins TRBV5-4 to TRBJ2-7, with 14 positions matching TRBD2. CDR1 and CDR2 (germline): SGHNT, YYREEE (reference sequence). The CDR3 runs to 14 residues. The V gene end was trimmed by 4 bases and the J gene end by 13 bases; junction bases not matched to a gene: 10. CDR3 DNA: TGTGCCAGCAGCCCGGGACTAGCGGGAGCATCTCCCTACTTC. This translates into CASSPGLAGASPYF.

V and J are TRBV27 and TRBJ2-7; 7 bases are shared with TRBD1. CDR3 length: 15 amino acids. CDR1 and CDR2 (germline): MNHEY, SMNVEV (reference sequence). With V trimmed by 8 bases and J by 3 bases, 13 bases remained unmatched. The CDR3 coding sequence is TGTGCCAGCGGTCAGGGGGACGTAAATGACTACGAGCAGTACTTC. Its translation is CASGQGDVNDYEQYF.

This clone was picked up a small number of times. The chain carries TRBV4-1 and TRBJ1-2; TRBD1 matches 7 bases. The V gene end was trimmed by 4 bases and the J gene end by 0 bases; junction bases not matched to a gene: 2. CDR3 length equals 14 residues. Germline CDR1 is MGHRA and CDR2 is YSYEKL. In DNA, the CDR3 is TGCGCCAGCAGCCTCGGGACAGCTAACTATGGCTACACCTTC. Protein sequence: CASSLGTANYGYTF.

The chain carries TRBV11-3 and TRBJ2-2, with D tentatively TRBD2 (6 bases). V lost 4 bases, J lost 2 bases, and 14 bases lay in between. The CDR3 is 16 amino acids. CDR1 and CDR2 (germline): SGHNT, YENEEA. The CDR3 loop is CASSSTSSRNTGELFF. The CDR3 DNA is TGTGCCAGCAGCTCAACTAGCTCCAGAAACACCGGGGAGCTGTTTTTT.

This rearrangement joins TRBV7-9 to TRBJ2-7; 13 nucleotides match TRBD2. Germline CDR1 is SEHNR and CDR2 is FQNEAQ (reference sequence). The CDR3 sequence is 15 residues long. V lost 3 bases and J lost 5; bases outside the gene matches: 4. CDR3 in DNA: TGTGCCAGCAGCTTCGGACTAGCGGGAGTCCACGAGCAGTACTTC. It encodes CASSFGLAGVHEQYF.

The chain links TRBV5-1 to TRBJ2-5, with 8 bases matching TRBD1. The closer fit of TRBJ2-7 to the DNA end suggests the J call may be wrong. This CDR3 spans 15 amino acids. CDR1 and CDR2 from the germline V gene are SGHRS and YFSETQ. CDR3 nucleotide sequence: TGCGCCAGCAGCCCCACAGGGGGTGAAGCCTACGAGCAGTACTTC. Encoded protein: CASSPTGGEAYEQYF.

Worth noting for this clone: Other DNA sequences in the sample encode the same CDR3. This chain joins TRBV29-1 and TRBJ2-7; the match to TRBD1 covers 9 bases. The junction had 13 bases not matched to a gene; V was cut back by 6 bases and J by 7 bases. Looked up from germline, CDR1 is SQVTM and CDR2 is ANQGSEA. The CDR3 runs to 14 residues. CDR3 nucleotide sequence: TGCAGCGTCGCCGGGACAGGGAACCTCTATGAGCAGTACTTC. The encoded protein is CSVAGTGNLYEQYF.

The chain joins TRBV4-1 to TRBJ1-1; 10 positions match TRBD1. CDR1 MGHRA and CDR2 YSYEKL come from the germline V gene. The ends lost 3 bases at V and 7 bases at J; junction bases unmatched: 5. There are 14 residues in the CDR3. The CDR3 DNA sequence: TGCGCCAGCAGCCATATGACAGGGGGCGATGAAGCTTTCTTT. Translated: CASSHMTGGDEAFF.

This chain uses TRBV27 with TRBJ2-1; D is perhaps TRBD2 (5 bases). The CDR3 extends over 16 amino acids. Looked up from germline, CDR1 is MNHEY and CDR2 is SMNVEV (reference sequence). V lost 2 bases and J 0 bases, leaving 11 bases between the germline ends. The CDR3 bases are TGTGCCAGCAGTTTAGCACTAGGGAGCTCCTACAATGAGCAGTTCTTC. Residues: CASSLALGSSYNEQFF.

The rearrangement links TRBV19 to TRBJ1-2; D call uncertain. Between the trimmed V and J ends, which lost 10 bases and 3 bases, there was a span of 12 bases. The CDR3 is made up of 12 amino acids. CDR1 is LNHDA, CDR2 SQIVND, per germline (reference sequence). CDR3 amino acids: CATTAHYYGYTF. Here the CDR3 DNA reads TGTGCCACCACGGCTCACTACTATGGCTACACCTTC. The complete variable domain, with remaining parts taken from reference TRBV19 and TRBJ1-2, reads DGGITQSPKYLFRKEGQNVTLSCEQNLNHDAMYWYRQDPGQGLRLIYYSQIVNDFQKGDIAEGYSVSREKKESFPLTVTSAQKNPTAFYLCATTAHYYGYTFGSGTRLTVV.

The chain links TRBV5-1 to TRBJ2-2; a possible D gene is TRBD1 (5 bases). V was shortened by 0 bases and J by 6 bases, with 15 bases between the two germline ends. The length of the CDR3 is 16 residues. Germline V lookup: CDR1 SGHRS, CDR2 YFSETQ. The CDR3 DNA reads TGCGCCAGCAGCTTGGCCGTAGGGGCAAGAGCCGGGGAGCTGTTTTTT. This sequence encodes CASSLAVGARAGELFF.

The chain recombines TRBV30 with TRBJ2-1, with unresolved D. The CDR3 is 13 residues long. The ends were cut back, 1 base at V and 6 bases at J, with 10 bases in the middle. CDR1 is GTSNPN and CDR2 is SVGIG in the germline V gene (reference sequence). The DNA of the CDR3 is TGTGCCTGGAGTGAAGGCGGAATCAATGAGCAGTTCTTC. Amino acids: CAWSEGGINEQFF.

V and J are TRBV27 and TRBJ2-2, with TRBD1 identical over 8 bases. CDR1 and CDR2 (germline): MNHEY, SMNVEV (reference sequence). The CDR3 runs 16 residues. Losses at the gene ends were 5 bases for V and 7 bases for J; bases not matched to a gene: 12. This chain's CDR3 is CASSPTRTGHSGELFF. In DNA, the CDR3 is TGTGCCAGCAGTCCGACACGGACAGGGCATAGCGGGGAGCTGTTTTTT.

The chain employs TRBV10-2 and TRBJ1-1, with unresolved D. This CDR3 contains 12 residues. Looked up from germline, CDR1 is WSHSY and CDR2 is SAAADI. Trimming removed 6 bases from V and 3 bases from J, with 8 bases in between. CDR3 nucleotide sequence: TGCGCCAGCAGCCCACTAGACACTGAAGCTTTCTTT. Translated, it gives CASSPLDTEAFF.

V and J are TRBV4-1 and TRBJ2-5; TRBD2 matches 13 bases. Germline V CDR1 and CDR2: MGHRA, YSYEKL. Trimming removed 2 bases from V and 2 bases from J; junction bases left unmatched: 5. The CDR3 consists of 17 residues. The CDR3 nucleotides are TGCGCCAGCAGCCAAAGGACTAGCGGGGGCGAACAAGAGACCCAGTACTTC. The encoded protein is CASSQRTSGGEQETQYF.

The rearrangement joins TRBV6-1 to TRBJ1-2; TRBD1 matches at 11 bases. Trimming removed 4 bases from V and 0 bases from J; junction bases left unmatched: 7. The CDR3 loop spans 17 amino acids. The germline CDR1 and CDR2 sequences are MNHNS and SASEGT. The CDR3 nucleotides read TGTGCCAGCAGTGTGGGACAGGGGGAAGGAACTAACTATGGCTACACCTTC. It translates to CASSVGQGEGTNYGYTF.

The V and J genes are TRBV19 and TRBJ1-5; the match to TRBD1 covers 7 bases. This CDR3 spans 17 amino acids. Germline lookup yields CDR1 LNHDA and CDR2 SQIVND (reference sequence). V lost 1 base, J lost 0 bases, and 6 bases stayed unmatched. This CDR3 reads CASSIGSGQYSNQPQHF. In nucleotides, the CDR3 is TGTGCCAGTAGTATAGGTTCGGGACAGTATAGCAATCAGCCCCAGCATTTT. Using reference TRBV19 and TRBJ1-5 for the parts outside the CDR3, the full variable domain is DGGITQSPKYLFRKEGQNVTLSCEQNLNHDAMYWYRQDPGQGLRLIYYSQIVNDFQKGDIAEGYSVSREKKESFPLTVTSAQKNPTAFYLCASSIGSGQYSNQPQHFGDGTRLSIL.

This chain uses TRBV27 with TRBJ1-1; no firm D call. The CDR3 is made up of 15 amino acids. The V gene's germline CDR1 is MNHEY and CDR2 SMNVEV (reference sequence). Trimming pared 5 bases from V and 2 bases from J, leaving 15 bases between. CDR3 region: CASSALRGFNTEAFF. The CDR3 nucleotides read TGTGCCAGCAGTGCCCTTAGAGGATTCAACACTGAAGCTTTCTTT.

Worth noting for this clone: The junction and the germline gene differ at one end; a read error may be behind it. The rearrangement uses TRBV5-8 and TRBJ1-2; D is possibly TRBD1 (5 bases). The CDR3 totals 10 residues. Germline assignment: CDR1 SGHTS and CDR2 YDEGEE. The CDR3 loop is CASSFLEGPF. In DNA form, the CDR3 reads TGTGCCAGCAGCTTCCTCGAGGGGCCCTTC. Full variable domain (outside the CDR3, taken from reference TRBV5-8 and TRBJ1-2): EAGVTQSPTHLIKTRGQQATLRCSPISGHTSVYWYQQALGLGLQFLLWYDEGEERNRGNFPPRFSGRQFPNYSSELNVNALELEDSALYLCASSFLEGPFGSGTRLTVV.

This chain links TRBV19 with TRBJ1-1; D is unclear. The CDR3 covers 13 residues. Trimming shortened V by 1 base and J by 3 bases, and 6 bases separated the two germline ends. Germline CDR1 is LNHDA and CDR2 is SQIVND (reference sequence). Here the CDR3 reads CASSIGEDTEAFF. CDR3 DNA: TGTGCCAGTAGTATAGGTGAGGACACTGAAGCTTTCTTT.

The rearrangement uses TRBV7-2 and TRBJ2-1; 12 bases line up with TRBD2. This CDR3 is 15 amino acids long. Germline loops: CDR1 SGHTA, CDR2 FQGNSA. V trimming: 4 bases; J trimming: 4 bases; junction bases outside the gene matches: 2. In DNA, the CDR3 is TGTGCCAGCAGCTGGACTAGCGGGGTATACAATGAGCAGTTCTTC. Translating it yields CASSWTSGVYNEQFF.

The sample holds one count of this clone. The V call is TRBV19, the J call TRBJ1-5, with TRBD1 matching 8 bases. CDR1 and CDR2 (germline): LNHDA, SQIVND (reference sequence). V lost 1 base and J lost 6; bases outside the gene matches: 5. This CDR3 has 15 amino acids. The CDR3: CASSIVQGAAQPQHF. In nucleotides, the CDR3 is TGTGCCAGTAGTATAGTGCAGGGGGCAGCTCAGCCCCAGCATTTT.

V is TRBV4-1 and J is TRBJ2-7; no clear D. Germline values: CDR1 MGHRA, CDR2 YSYEKL. V lost 0 bases to trimming and J lost 1 base, with 4 bases between them. The CDR3 sequence is 13 residues long. CDR3 DNA sequence: TGCGCCAGCAGCCAAGACGTGTCCTACGAGCAGTACTTC. This translates into CASSQDVSYEQYF.

V and J are TRBV6-7 and TRBJ1-2; D is unresolved. TRBV6-7 is placed among ORFs of uncertain function. CDR3 length: 15 residues. V was shortened by 5 bases and J by 0 bases, with 13 bases between the two germline ends. The CDR3 DNA follows: TGTGCCAGCAGTAGAATCCGACACACTAACTATGGCTACACCTTC. This encodes CASSRIRHTNYGYTF.

The J gene is TRBJ2-7, the V gene TRBV5-4; TRBD2 matches at 14 bases. Germline CDR1 SGHNT, CDR2 YYREEE (reference sequence). The length of the CDR3 is 18 residues. Trimming at V came to 4 bases and at J to 0 bases, leaving 9 bases not matched to a gene. For the CDR3, the DNA is TGTGCCAGCAGCCTGGGGACTAGCGGGGGACTTAGCTCCTACGAGCAGTACTTC. Encoded protein: CASSLGTSGGLSSYEQYF. The variable domain in full, with the rest retrieved from reference TRBV5-4 and TRBJ2-7, is ETGVTQSPTHLIKTRGQQVTLRCSSQSGHNTVSWYQQALGQGPQFIFQYYREEENGRGNFPPRFSGLQFPNYSSELNVNALELDDSALYLCASSLGTSGGLSSYEQYFGPGTRLTVT.

CDR3: CSARGGYEQYF. CDR3 nucleotides: TGCAGTGCTCGGGGGGGCTACGAGCAGTACTTC. This chain links TRBV20-1 with TRBJ2-7; 8 nucleotides line up with TRBD2. Germline assignment: CDR1 DFQATT and CDR2 SNEGSKA (reference sequence). The CDR3 has 11 residues. With V trimmed by 5 bases and J by 3 bases, 0 bases remained unmatched.